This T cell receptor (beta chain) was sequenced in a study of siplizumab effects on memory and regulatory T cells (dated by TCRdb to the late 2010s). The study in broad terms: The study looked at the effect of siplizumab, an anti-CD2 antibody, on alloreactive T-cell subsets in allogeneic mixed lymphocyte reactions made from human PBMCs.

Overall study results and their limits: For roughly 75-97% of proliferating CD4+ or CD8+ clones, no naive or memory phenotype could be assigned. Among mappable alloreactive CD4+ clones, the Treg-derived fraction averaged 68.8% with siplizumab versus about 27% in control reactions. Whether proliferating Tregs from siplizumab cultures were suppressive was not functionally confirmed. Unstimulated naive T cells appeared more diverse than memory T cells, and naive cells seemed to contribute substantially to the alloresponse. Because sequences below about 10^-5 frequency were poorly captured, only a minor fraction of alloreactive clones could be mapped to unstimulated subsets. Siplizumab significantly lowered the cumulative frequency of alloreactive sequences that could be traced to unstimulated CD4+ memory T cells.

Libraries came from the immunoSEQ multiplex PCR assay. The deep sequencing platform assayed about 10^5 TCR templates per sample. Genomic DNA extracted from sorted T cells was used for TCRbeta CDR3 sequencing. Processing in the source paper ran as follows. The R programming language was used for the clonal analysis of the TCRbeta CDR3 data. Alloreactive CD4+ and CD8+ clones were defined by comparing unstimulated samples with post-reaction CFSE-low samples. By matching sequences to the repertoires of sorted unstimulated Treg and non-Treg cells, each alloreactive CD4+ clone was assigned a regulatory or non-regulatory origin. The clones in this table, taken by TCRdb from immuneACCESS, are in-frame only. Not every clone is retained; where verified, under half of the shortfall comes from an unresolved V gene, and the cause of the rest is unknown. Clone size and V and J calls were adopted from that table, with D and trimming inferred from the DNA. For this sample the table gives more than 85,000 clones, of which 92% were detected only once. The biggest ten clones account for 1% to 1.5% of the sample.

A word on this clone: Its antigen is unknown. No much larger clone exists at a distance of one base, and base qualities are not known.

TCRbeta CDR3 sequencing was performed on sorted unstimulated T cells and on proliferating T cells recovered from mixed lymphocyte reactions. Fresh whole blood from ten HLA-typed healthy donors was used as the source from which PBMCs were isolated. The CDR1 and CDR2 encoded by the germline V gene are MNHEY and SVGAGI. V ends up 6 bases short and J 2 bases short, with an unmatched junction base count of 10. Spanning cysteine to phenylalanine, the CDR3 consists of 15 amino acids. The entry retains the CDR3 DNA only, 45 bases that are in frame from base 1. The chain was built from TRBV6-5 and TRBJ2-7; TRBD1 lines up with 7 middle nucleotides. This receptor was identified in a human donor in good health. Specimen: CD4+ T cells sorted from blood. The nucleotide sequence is TGTGCCAGCAGCCTTGATGAGGGGGCCACCTACGAGCAGTACTTC. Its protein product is CASSLDEGATYEQYF.